This T cell receptor beta chain derives from a study of cytomegalovirus exposure and HLA in healthy donors. In the PCR, 60 Vbeta and 13 Jbeta primers were used. Measured with immunoSEQ multiplex PCR; TCRdb has only the in-frame clones, and not every one. The sample records about 38,000 clones, roughly 88% being singletons. CDR1 and CDR2 from the germline V gene are MGHRA and YSYEKL. The CDR3 runs to 13 residues. The V end lost 3 bases, the J end lost 1 base, and 6 bases lay between the germline ends. The sample consisted of PBMCs. The clonotype was recovered from a woman aged 40 to 50 in good health and CMV-seropositive. The chain joins TRBV4-1 to TRBJ1-1, with a weak D call TRBD1 (6 bases). The CDR3 region is CASSHRGNTEAFF. DNA of the CDR3: TGCGCCAGCAGCCACAGGGGGAACACTGAAGCTTTCTTT.